What follows are 7 T cell receptor beta chains derived from one specimen sequenced in a study of PD-L1 blockade in urothelial cancer. The method was immunoSEQ multiplex PCR; TCRdb's version includes in-frame clones alone and lacks a portion of them. Here the sample spans around 45,000 clones, 75% to 85% being singletons. The time point here: pretreatment peripheral blood. The sample was PBMCs, taken around atezolizumab (anti-PD-L1) treatment. The receptor set was obtained from a man in his forties or fifties with urothelial cancer.

The chain couples TRBV4-2 to TRBJ2-1; 12 nucleotides line up with TRBD1. Germline trimming cut 2 bases from V and 8 bases from J; bases unmatched to any gene: 7. Per germline, CDR1 LGHNA and CDR2 YNFKEQ. The CDR3 sequence is 16 residues long. The CDR3: CASSQTGTGGADEQFF. CDR3 nucleotide sequence: TGTGCCAGCAGCCAAACCGGGACAGGGGGCGCGGATGAGCAGTTCTTC.

This chain connects TRBV11-2 to TRBJ2-1; 8 bases align to TRBD2. CDR3 size: 15 residues. With V trimmed by 1 base and J by 6 bases, 5 bases remained unmatched. Germline V gene data show CDR1 as SGHAT and CDR2 as FQNNGV. CDR3 residues: CASSLAPGGGNEQFF. CDR3 sequence (DNA): TGTGCCAGCAGCTTAGCCCCGGGGGGGGGCAATGAGCAGTTCTTC. The full variable domain, completed using reference TRBV11-2 and TRBJ2-1, is EAGVAQSPRYKIIEKRQSVAFWCNPISGHATLYWYQQILGQGPKLLIQFQNNGVVDDSQLPKDRFSAERLKGVDSTLKIQPAKLEDSAVYLCASSLAPGGGNEQFFGPGTRLTVL.

V is TRBV2 and J is TRBJ1-1; maybe TRBD1 (5 bases). Germline CDR1 reads SNHLY; CDR2 reads FYNNEI. The CDR3 covers 15 residues. The ends were cut back, 0 bases at V and 4 bases at J, with 12 bases in the middle. The DNA of the CDR3 is TGTGCCAGCAGTGAAGCGTGGATCAGGGTCACTGAAGCTTTCTTT. Translating gives CASSEAWIRVTEAFF.

This clone was observed a handful of times. J is TRBJ2-7 and V is TRBV5-4; D possibly corresponds to TRBD2 (5 bases). This CDR3 contains 16 residues. Germline CDR1 SGHNT, CDR2 YYREEE (reference sequence). V lost 5 bases to trimming and J lost 2 bases, with 20 bases between them. The CDR3 loop reads CASSYLRRDETYEQYV. The CDR3 region has the DNA TGTGCCAGCAGTTACCTTAGACGGGATGAGACCTACGAGCAGTACGTC.

The rearrangement links TRBV27 to TRBJ2-7, with 8 positions matching TRBD1. The CDR3 runs to 16 residues. The V gene's germline CDR1 is MNHEY and CDR2 SMNVEV (reference sequence). The J segment lost 2 bases and the V segment lost 5 bases, leaving 11 bases of the junction unmatched. The CDR3 nucleotides read TGTGCCAGCAGTCCGAAGGGCAGGGGGCCCGCCTACGAGCAGTACTTC. This codes for CASSPKGRGPAYEQYF.

V gene TRBV6-5 combines with J gene TRBJ2-5, with 9 bases identical to TRBD1. Per germline, CDR1 MNHEY and CDR2 SVGAGI. Trimming cost V 7 bases and J 5 bases; bases outside gene matches: 11. This CDR3 is built from 15 residues. CDR3 in amino acids: CASNKGQGGGETQYF. CDR3 nucleotides: TGTGCCAGCAATAAGGGACAGGGTGGAGGTGAGACCCAGTACTTC.

The chain is built from TRBV5-6 and TRBJ2-7, with a possible D match to TRBD1 (5 bases). V was pared by 1 base and J by 3 bases, with 11 bases between. Germline CDR1 is SGHDT and CDR2 is YYEEEE. This CDR3 comprises 14 residues. In DNA, the CDR3 is TGTGCCAGCAGCTTGTTGGACATCCTCTACGAGCAGTACTTC. This codes for CASSLLDILYEQYF. Drawing the rest from reference TRBV5-6 and TRBJ2-7, the complete variable domain is DAGVTQSPTHLIKTRGQQVTLRCSPKSGHDTVSWYQQALGQGPQFIFQYYEEEERQRGNFPDRFSGHQFPNYSSELNVNALLLGDSALYLCASSLLDILYEQYFGPGTRLTVT.